This T cell receptor beta chain was captured by sequencing in a study of blood T cell repertoires in COVID-19. V lost 7 bases, J lost 7 bases, and 16 bases lay in between. There are 13 residues in the CDR3. Germline V gene sequence: CDR1 PRHDT, CDR2 FYEKMQ (reference sequence). In the original workflow: Reference gene primers were amplified, and this amplification served to estimate nucleated cell counts. Sequencing used immunoSEQ multiplex PCR; TCRdb keeps in-frame clones, though not all of them. That table gives V, J and clone size, and the DNA gave D and trimming. The top ten hold around 2.7% of the sample, which has around 330,000 clones, roughly 90% seen once.

The TCR was taken from a man aged 55 to 69 who had recovered from COVID-19. The gene calls are TRBV13 and TRBJ1-2; D gene ambiguous. The sequenced material came from PBMCs or T cells enriched from blood (not recorded which). The CDR3 DNA is TGTGCCAGCAACCTCCAGCCCCGGGGTGGCTACACCTTC. Encoded protein: CASNLQPRGGYTF.